This T cell receptor (beta chain) emerged from a study of identical twins (dated by TCRdb to about 2016). Some background on the complete study: TCR alpha and beta repertoires from monozygotic twins, unrelated adults of various ages and cord blood were deep-sequenced to test whether fetal clonotypes persist. To rule out contamination, replicate twin experiments were performed at different times with different library preparation protocols. General study outcomes and caveats: Because the same donors could not be followed over many years, conclusions were based on cross-sectional statistical analysis. In monozygotic twins, out-of-frame TCR alpha sharing was systematically underestimated by recombination models, although the models agreed with sharing between unrelated individuals. Invariant T cells such as MAIT and iNKT could partly confound zero-insertion analyses, though diverse VJ usage argued against this for most clonotypes. A weaker excess of twin sharing was found in beta out-of-frame sequences because the signal-to-noise ratio was lowered by fewer shared sequences. Compared with coincidental sharing between unrelated individuals, out-of-frame TCR alpha sequences shared between twins had an excess of sequences with low generation probability. Abundant cord blood beta clonotypes had fewer insertions, young adult naive repertoires showed a similar but weaker trend, and memory repertoires showed no such trend.

Trimming accounts for 3 bases at V and 7 bases at J, while the number of junction bases matched to no gene is 2. The CDR3 covers 15 residues, taking in both the cysteine and the phenylalanine. Only the CDR3 part of the read is kept: 45 bases, read in frame from the first base. CDR1 is given as LNHNV and CDR2 as YYDKDF, both from the germline V gene (reference sequence). All donors were healthy Caucasians. Using Miltenyi CD45RO+ enrichment and human naive T-cell isolation kits, memory (CD45RO+) and naive T cells were isolated from PBMC. Receptors were amplified or captured by 5' RACE. The sequencer was an Illumina HiSeq 2000. Template switching introduced a universal primer binding site; the final cDNA contained a unique molecular identifier, enabling accurate counting of TCR cDNA molecules. First-strand cDNA for TCR alpha and beta chains was synthesized from specific primers in the conserved constant-segment region. To control for contamination, every cDNA library was double barcoded, receiving both a SMART-Mk sample barcode and Illumina barcodes. TruSeq adapter sequences and Illumina sample barcodes were added in two successive PCR steps. The TCR alpha and beta cDNA libraries were sequenced on the Illumina HiSeq platform using custom primers. Per the authors' processing: Unique molecular identifiers were extracted from raw reads with MiGEC, and CDR3 positions were determined with MiXCR. Recombination models were inferred per individual with the repgenHMM and IGoR tools using an EM algorithm. The tcR package in R was used for shared clonotype analysis, with sharing normalized by the product of cloneset sizes. To study raw recombination without the effects of thymic and clonal selection, out-of-frame nonproductive sequences were analyzed. TCRdb ran its own pipeline on the public reads, namely fastp trimming at Q25 and MiXCR clone calling, and kept in-frame beta chains. Rows are unified per CDR3 protein, each entry keeping the most common DNA and genes. In this record, the V and J calls reflect TCRdb's handling and not the investigators' own analysis. The sample table contains a few hundred thousand distinct CDR3 sequences; only one count was recorded for 10% to 13% of them. The top ten constitute roughly 10% of the sample.

Details on this clonotype: The antigen it recognizes is unknown. No qualities accompany the bases; no much larger clone lies one base away.

The sequence was collected from a man aged 45-60 years in good health. The sequencing sample was made of memory T cells sorted from blood. Taken with the paper, the label for cell subset or site translates to: CD45RO+ enriched T cells. The rearrangement combines TRBV15 with TRBJ2-1, and 14 junction bases match TRBD2. The base sequence is TGTGCCACCAGCAGGGGACTAGCGGGAGTGAATGAGCAGTTCTTC. Its product reads: CATSRGLAGVNEQFF.